This T cell receptor (beta chain) was profiled in a study of CD8 T cells in ankylosing spondylitis. Study findings and constraints: The authors reported significant enrichment of disease-linked clones in matched ankylosing spondylitis synovial fluid. Peripheral blood held disease-linked clones only at relatively low frequency, and these were CD8+. Several of the motif variants were reported before in synovial fluid and blood from reactive arthritis. A motif in TCR beta, a set of eight or nine highly homologous variants, appeared characteristic of ankylosing spondylitis blood.

TCRdb itself ran the 5' RACE reads through MiXCR, one entry per CDR3 protein. The table lists around 890,000 distinct CDR3 sequences, about 10% of them singletons, with 0.51% in the top ten. A note on this clonotype: Antigen specificity is unknown. This may stem from a read error, because a much larger clone lies one nucleotide away.

Germline CDR1 is DFQATT and CDR2 is SNEGSKA (reference sequence). The CDR3 consists of 13 residues. The rearrangement joins TRBV20-1 to TRBJ2-3; D remains ambiguous. Sequenced input: blood, either unsorted or a sorted T cell fraction (not recorded which). The receptor's source is a male donor with ankylosing spondylitis. CDR3 sequence: CSAKDNLGDAQYF. CDR3 in DNA: TGCAGTGCTAAAGACAACCTTGGAGATGCGCAGTATTTT.